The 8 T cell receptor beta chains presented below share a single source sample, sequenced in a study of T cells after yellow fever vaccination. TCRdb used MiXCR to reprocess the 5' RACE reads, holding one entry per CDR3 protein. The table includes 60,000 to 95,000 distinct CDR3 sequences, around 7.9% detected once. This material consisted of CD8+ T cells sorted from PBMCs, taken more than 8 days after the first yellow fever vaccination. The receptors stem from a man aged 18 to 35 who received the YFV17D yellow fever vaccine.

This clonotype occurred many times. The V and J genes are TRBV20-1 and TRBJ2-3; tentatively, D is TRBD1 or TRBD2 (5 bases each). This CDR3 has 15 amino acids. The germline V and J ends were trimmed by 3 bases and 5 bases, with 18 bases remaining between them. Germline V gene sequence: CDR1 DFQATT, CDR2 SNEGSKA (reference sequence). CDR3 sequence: CSASPLLQRGDTQYF. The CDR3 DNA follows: TGCAGTGCTAGCCCTCTCCTTCAGAGGGGAGATACGCAGTATTTT.

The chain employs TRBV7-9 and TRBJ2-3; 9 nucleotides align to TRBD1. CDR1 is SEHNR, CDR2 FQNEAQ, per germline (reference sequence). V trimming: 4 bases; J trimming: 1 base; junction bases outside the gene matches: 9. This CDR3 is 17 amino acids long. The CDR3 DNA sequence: TGTGCCAGCAGCTCACAGGGGGCGCTGGTCCGCACAGATACGCAGTATTTT. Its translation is CASSSQGALVRTDTQYF.

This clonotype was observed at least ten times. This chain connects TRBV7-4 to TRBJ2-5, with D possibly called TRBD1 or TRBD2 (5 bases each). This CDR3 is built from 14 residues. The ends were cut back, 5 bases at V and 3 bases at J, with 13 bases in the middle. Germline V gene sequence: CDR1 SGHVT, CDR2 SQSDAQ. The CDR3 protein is CASSPPGAEETQYF. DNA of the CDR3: TGTGCCAGCAGCCCCCCCGGGGCAGAAGAGACCCAGTACTTC.

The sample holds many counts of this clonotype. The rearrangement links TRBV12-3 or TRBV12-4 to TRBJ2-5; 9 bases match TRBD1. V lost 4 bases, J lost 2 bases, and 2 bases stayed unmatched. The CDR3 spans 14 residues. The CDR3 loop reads CASSSGTGQETQYF. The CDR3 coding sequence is TGTGCCAGCAGTTCCGGGACAGGGCAAGAGACCCAGTACTTC.

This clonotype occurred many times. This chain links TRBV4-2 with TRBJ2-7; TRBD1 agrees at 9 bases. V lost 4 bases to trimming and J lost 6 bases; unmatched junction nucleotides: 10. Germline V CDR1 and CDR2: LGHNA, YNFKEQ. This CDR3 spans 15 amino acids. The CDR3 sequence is CASSPETGGVGEQYF. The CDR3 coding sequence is TGTGCCAGCAGCCCAGAGACAGGGGGAGTGGGCGAGCAGTACTTC.

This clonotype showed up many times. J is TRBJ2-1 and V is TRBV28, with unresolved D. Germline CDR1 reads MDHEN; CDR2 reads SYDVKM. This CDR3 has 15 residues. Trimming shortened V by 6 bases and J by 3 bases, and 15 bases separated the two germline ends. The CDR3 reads CASRDPVPGYNEQFF. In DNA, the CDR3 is TGTGCCAGCAGGGATCCCGTGCCTGGCTACAATGAGCAGTTCTTC.

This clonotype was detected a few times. CDR3 in DNA: TGTGCCAGCAGCTTAGGGCTGATCTATGGCTACACCTTC. It yields the protein CASSLGLIYGYTF. This rearrangement joins TRBV7-9 to TRBJ1-2; D is uncertain. Germline loops: CDR1 SEHNR, CDR2 FQNEAQ (reference sequence). The CDR3 spans 13 residues. Deletions cut 1 base from V and 4 bases from J, with 7 bases between.

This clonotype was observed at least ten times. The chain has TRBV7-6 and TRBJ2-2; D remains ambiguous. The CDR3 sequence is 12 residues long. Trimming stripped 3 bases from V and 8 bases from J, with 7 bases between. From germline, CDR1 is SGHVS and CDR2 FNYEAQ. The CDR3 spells CASSLLSGELFF. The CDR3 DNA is TGTGCCAGCAGCTTGCTCTCAGGGGAGCTGTTTTTT. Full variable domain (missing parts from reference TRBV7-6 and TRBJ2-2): GAGVSQSPRYKVTKRGQDVALRCDPISGHVSLYWYRQALGQGPEFLTYFNYEAQQDKSGLPNDRFSAERPEGSISTLTIQRTEQRDSAMYRCASSLLSGELFFGEGSRLTVL.